One sample yielded the 29 T cell receptor beta chains listed below, sequenced in a study of lymphopenia after photon versus proton radiotherapy. Libraries were prepared by immunoSEQ multiplex PCR; TCRdb keeps only in-frame clonotypes and omits some of them. The data contain 35,000 to 45,000 clones, around 81% of them seen just once; the ten biggest clones take up roughly a quarter. The sequences come from peripheral blood, collected from a patient treated with proton-based radiotherapy. The receptors stem from a woman aged 70-85 years with pancreatic cancer.

V usage is TRBV19 and J usage is TRBJ1-1; possibly TRBD1 for D (6 bases). The length of the CDR3 is 14 residues. The V gene's germline CDR1 is LNHDA and CDR2 SQIVND (reference sequence). The V end lost 4 bases, the J end lost 0 bases, and 9 bases lay between the germline ends. The CDR3 nucleotides read TGTGCCAGTAGTAGTCAGGGGATGAACACTGAAGCTTTCTTT. Translated: CASSSQGMNTEAFF.

V is TRBV15 and J is TRBJ1-1; perhaps TRBD1 as D (5 bases). CDR3 length: 14 amino acids. CDR1 LNHNV and CDR2 YYDKDF come from the germline V gene (reference sequence). Between the trimmed V and J ends, which lost 3 bases and 11 bases, there was a span of 19 bases. The CDR3 DNA is TGTGCCACCAGCAGCGCTTCTAGCCCCCGGGGGGCTTTCTTT. The encoded protein is CATSSASSPRGAFF.

The rearrangement links TRBV29-1 to TRBJ1-1; D perhaps matches TRBD1 (6 bases). Deletions cut 5 bases from V and 1 base from J, with 14 bases between. CDR1 and CDR2 (germline): SQVTM, ANQGSEA. This CDR3 has 14 amino acids. This chain's CDR3 is CSVRRQAGNTEAFF. CDR3 coding DNA: TGCAGCGTTAGACGACAGGCGGGGAACACTGAAGCTTTCTTT.

The rearrangement joins TRBV5-1 to TRBJ2-5; maybe TRBD2 (7 bases). In germline, CDR1 is SGHRS, CDR2 YFSETQ. The CDR3 spans 14 residues. Trimming took off 0 bases at V and 5 bases at J, with 11 bases between the two ends. The CDR3 is CASSLEGGKETQYF. The CDR3 DNA reads as TGCGCCAGCAGCTTGGAGGGGGGGAAGGAGACCCAGTACTTC.

V gene TRBV5-1 combines with J gene TRBJ1-2; the D is unclear. Trimming pared 4 bases from V and 5 bases from J, leaving 18 bases between. This CDR3 is built from 15 residues. Germline values: CDR1 SGHRS, CDR2 YFSETQ. The CDR3 is CASSASVGSTYGYTF. The DNA for the CDR3 is TGCGCCAGCAGCGCCTCGGTGGGCTCCACTTATGGCTACACCTTC. Variable domain in full (rest from reference TRBV5-1 and TRBJ1-2): KAGVTQTPRYLIKTRGQQVTLSCSPISGHRSVSWYQQTPGQGLQFLFEYFSETQRNKGNFPGRFSGRQFSNSRSEMNVSTLELGDSALYLCASSASVGSTYGYTFGSGTRLTVV.

The rearrangement links TRBV28 to TRBJ1-5; D is ambiguous. V was cut by 5 bases and J by 7 bases, with 9 bases left in between. Germline lookup yields CDR1 MDHEN and CDR2 SYDVKM. CDR3 length: 12 amino acids. The CDR3 loop reads CASSRTIQPQHF. CDR3 DNA sequence: TGTGCCAGCAGTCGCACCATCCAGCCCCAGCATTTT. The complete variable domain, with remaining parts taken from reference TRBV28 and TRBJ1-5, reads DVKVTQSSRYLVKRTGEKVFLECVQDMDHENMFWYRQDPGLGLRLIYFSYDVKMKEKGDIPEGYSVSREKKERFSLILESASTNQTSMYLCASSRTIQPQHFGDGTRLSIL.

V is TRBV4-3 and J is TRBJ2-6, with D possibly TRBD1 on 7 matching bases. V lost 4 bases and J 3 bases, leaving 16 bases between the germline ends. This CDR3 contains 17 residues. Germline V gene lookup returns CDR1 LGHNA and CDR2 YSLEER. CDR3 residues: CASSRGAQGSGANVLTF. The CDR3 DNA reads TGCGCCAGCAGCCGGGGGGCACAGGGGAGTGGGGCCAACGTCCTGACTTTC.

The chain joins TRBV19 to TRBJ1-6; 7 nucleotides align to TRBD1. CDR3 size: 17 residues. V shed 2 bases, J shed 10 bases, and the junction held 14 bases outside the gene matches. The germline gives CDR1 LNHDA, CDR2 SQIVND (reference sequence). CDR3 coding DNA: TGTGCCAGTAGTATATCAACCGGGACAGCAATAAGGTCACCCCTCCACTTT. Translation: CASSISTGTAIRSPLHF.

This chain links TRBV18 with TRBJ2-2; 9 nucleotides match TRBD1. Trimming at V came to 3 bases and at J to 9 bases, leaving 11 bases not matched to a gene. Germline V gene sequence: CDR1 KGHSH, CDR2 LQKENI. The CDR3 consists of 16 residues. CDR3 sequence (DNA): TGTGCCAGCTCACCGGTGGGACAGGGATCCCCCAGGGAGCTGTTTTTT. Translated: CASSPVGQGSPRELFF. Using reference TRBV18 and TRBJ2-2 for the parts outside the CDR3, the full variable domain is NAGVMQNPRHLVRRRGQEARLRCSPMKGHSHVYWYRQLPEEGLKFMVYLQKENIIDESGMPKERFSAEFPKEGPSILRIQQVVRGDSAAYFCASSPVGQGSPRELFFGEGSRLTVL.

V is TRBV2 and J is TRBJ1-6; D is ambiguous. The CDR3 is made up of 10 amino acids. With 4 bases removed from V and 16 bases from J, the gap between germline ends came to 8 bases. Germline V gives CDR1 SNHLY, CDR2 FYNNEI. The CDR3 nucleotides are TGTGCCAGCAGTGCTGATCCACTCCACTTT. Protein product: CASSADPLHF.

The chain links TRBV6-5 to TRBJ1-1, with D possibly matching TRBD1 (5 bases). The CDR3 is made up of 14 amino acids. Germline loops: CDR1 MNHEY, CDR2 SVGAGI. V was cut by 2 bases and J by 0 bases, with 7 bases left in between. The CDR3 region is CASSYAGLNTEAFF. CDR3 bases: TGTGCCAGCAGTTACGCGGGGCTGAACACTGAAGCTTTCTTT.

V usage is TRBV6-5 and J usage is TRBJ1-2; unclear D gene. Trimming cost V 8 bases and J 4 bases, with 8 bases left between them. The germline V gene has CDR1 MNHEY and CDR2 SVGAGI. The CDR3 has 11 amino acids. Written as DNA, the CDR3 is TGTGCCAGCCGCTACAGCTATGGCTACACCTTC. Protein sequence: CASRYSYGYTF.

CDR3 sequence reads: CASSPTQNTEAFF. DNA for the CDR3: TGTGCCAGCTCACCAACGCAAAACACTGAAGCTTTCTTT. This chain uses TRBV18 with TRBJ1-1; D unclear. V was trimmed by 2 bases and J by 2 bases, leaving 6 bases between them. The CDR3 spans 13 residues. Per the germline V gene, CDR1 is KGHSH and CDR2 is LQKENI.

The sample holds a few counts of this clone. The chain uses TRBV20-1 and TRBJ2-1, with 8 bases lining up with TRBD1. CDR3 length: 11 amino acids. The junction had 1 base not matched to a gene; V was cut back by 3 bases and J by 9 bases. CDR1 and CDR2 (germline): DFQATT, SNEGSKA (reference sequence). The CDR3 DNA sequence: TGCAGTGCTAGGGACAGGGCTGAGCAGTTCTTC. Translation: CSARDRAEQFF.

By sample fraction, this clone is hyperexpanded. This chain connects TRBV7-9 to TRBJ2-1; D tentatively reads TRBD1 or TRBD2 (5 bases each). Trimming took off 6 bases at V and 10 bases at J, with 10 bases between the two ends. CDR3 length equals 11 residues. Germline assignment: CDR1 SEHNR and CDR2 FQNEAQ (reference sequence). CDR3 nucleotides: TGTGCCAGCAGACTAGGGGTGGAGCAGTTCTTC. Residues: CASRLGVEQFF.

The V and J genes are TRBV30 and TRBJ1-1; D gene unclear. From germline, CDR1 is GTSNPN and CDR2 SVGIG (reference sequence). The CDR3 extends over 15 amino acids. Trimming removed 4 bases from V and 1 base from J, with 16 bases in between. CDR3 in DNA: TGTGCCTGGACCATCTTTAGCGACTCGAACACTGAAGCTTTCTTT. Amino acid sequence: CAWTIFSDSNTEAFF.

J is TRBJ2-1 and V is TRBV9, with 8 bases matching TRBD2. CDR3 size: 14 residues. Trimming removed 4 bases from V and 2 bases from J; junction bases left unmatched: 2. Per germline, CDR1 SGDLS and CDR2 YYNGEE. CDR3 coding DNA: TGTGCCAGCAGCATTAGCGGGACCTACAATGAGCAGTTCTTC. Translation: CASSISGTYNEQFF.

CDR3: CATSRGNGFEQYF. The CDR3 DNA follows: TGTGCCACCTCCCGGGGCAACGGATTCGAGCAGTACTTC. The J gene is TRBJ2-7, the V gene TRBV28; the D call may be TRBD1 or TRBD2 (5 bases each). The ends were cut back, 10 bases at V and 6 bases at J, with 19 bases in the middle. The length of the CDR3 is 13 residues. Germline loops: CDR1 MDHEN, CDR2 SYDVKM. Full variable domain (missing parts from reference TRBV28 and TRBJ2-7): DVKVTQSSRYLVKRTGEKVFLECVQDMDHENMFWYRQDPGLGLRLIYFSYDVKMKEKGDIPEGYSVSREKKERFSLILESASTNQTSMYLCATSRGNGFEQYFGPGTRLTVT.

V usage is TRBV7-9 and J usage is TRBJ2-5; D gene uncertain. V was pared by 4 bases and J by 5 bases, with 14 bases between. Looked up from germline, CDR1 is SEHNR and CDR2 is FQNEAQ (reference sequence). This CDR3 has 14 residues. CDR3 sequence: CASSSTVSRETQYF. CDR3 DNA sequence: TGTGCCAGCAGCTCGACGGTTAGTCGGGAGACCCAGTACTTC. Together with reference TRBV7-9 and TRBJ2-5, the CDR3 gives the full variable domain: DTGVSQNPRHKITKRGQNVTFRCDPISEHNRLYWYRQTLGQGPEFLTYFQNEAQLEKSRLLSDRFSAERPKGSFSTLEIQRTEQGDSAMYLCASSSTVSRETQYFGPGTRLLVL.

V gene TRBV2 combines with J gene TRBJ1-5; the D is unclear. The CDR3 loop spans 14 amino acids. Trimming shortened V by 2 bases and J by 6 bases, and 11 bases separated the two germline ends. CDR1 and CDR2 (germline): SNHLY, FYNNEI. CDR3 DNA: TGTGCCAGCAGTGAACGGGTCCCAGGTCAGCCCCAGCATTTT. It specifies CASSERVPGQPQHF.

The rearrangement links TRBV11-2 to TRBJ2-7, with 8 bases that match TRBD2. This CDR3 region has 14 residues. Unmatched junction bases numbered 3, after V lost 5 bases and J lost 0 bases. Germline CDR1 SGHAT, CDR2 FQNNGV. CDR3 bases: TGTGCCAGCAGCCAAACTAGCGGCTCCTACGAGCAGTACTTC. Amino acid sequence: CASSQTSGSYEQYF.

This clone was seen a few times. The chain uses TRBV19 and TRBJ2-1, with D possibly being TRBD2 (6 bases). Per germline, CDR1 LNHDA and CDR2 SQIVND (reference sequence). The ends were cut back, 0 bases at V and 10 bases at J, with 10 bases in the middle. The CDR3 is 13 residues long. The CDR3 DNA is TGTGCCAGTAGTATAGATGGGCTAGCGGAGCAGTTCTTC. This sequence encodes CASSIDGLAEQFF. Based on the CDR3 plus reference TRBV19 and TRBJ2-1, the full variable domain is DGGITQSPKYLFRKEGQNVTLSCEQNLNHDAMYWYRQDPGQGLRLIYYSQIVNDFQKGDIAEGYSVSREKKESFPLTVTSAQKNPTAFYLCASSIDGLAEQFFGPGTRLTVL.

This chain uses TRBV27 with TRBJ2-3, with TRBD2 matching over 14 bases. Germline trimming cut 4 bases from V and 4 bases from J; bases unmatched to any gene: 7. The CDR3 is made up of 17 amino acids. CDR1 and CDR2 from the germline V gene are MNHEY and SMNVEV (reference sequence). The CDR3 sequence: CASSSPQTSGGADTQYF. In DNA form, the CDR3 reads TGTGCCAGCAGTTCCCCTCAGACTAGCGGGGGGGCAGATACGCAGTATTTT.

The rearrangement joins TRBV28 to TRBJ1-4; TRBD1 agrees at 11 bases. The CDR3 covers 15 residues. Germline-derived CDR1 and CDR2 are MDHEN and SYDVKM. Germline trimming cut 8 bases from V and 7 bases from J; bases unmatched to any gene: 9. CDR3 sequence (DNA): TGTGCCAGCCGGGACAGGGGGGCCAAAATTGAAAAACTGTTTTTT. Its protein is CASRDRGAKIEKLFF.

The chain uses TRBV2 and TRBJ2-5; D call uncertain. Germline values: CDR1 SNHLY, CDR2 FYNNEI. The CDR3 spans 14 residues. The germline V and J ends were trimmed by 6 bases and 1 base, with 12 bases remaining between them. CDR3 region: CASRVHSLQETQYF. The DNA of the CDR3 is TGTGCCAGCAGGGTACATTCCCTCCAAGAGACCCAGTACTTC.

This sequence joins TRBV5-4 and TRBJ2-1, with TRBD2 matching 7 bases. From germline, CDR1 is SGHNT and CDR2 YYREEE (reference sequence). The V and J ends lost 4 bases and 4 bases, in that order; junction bases with no gene match: 8. The CDR3 runs to 15 residues. The chain's CDR3 is CASSGSGRLYNEQFF. DNA of the CDR3: TGTGCCAGCAGCGGGTCCGGGAGGCTGTACAATGAGCAGTTCTTC.

This clone is a singleton in its sample. This chain connects TRBV2 to TRBJ1-1; tentatively, D is TRBD1 (5 bases). There are 14 residues in the CDR3. V lost 5 bases and J lost 4, with 14 bases in between. Germline-derived CDR1 and CDR2 are SNHLY and FYNNEI. In DNA form, the CDR3 reads TGTGCCAGCAGTCGGGGGACCATCAGCACTGAAGCTTTCTTT. Residues: CASSRGTISTEAFF.

The rearrangement joins TRBV4-3 to TRBJ1-5; TRBD1 might be the D (5 bases). Looked up from germline, CDR1 is LGHNA and CDR2 is YSLEER. V gave up 1 base and J gave up 5 bases, with 12 bases separating them. This CDR3 spans 15 amino acids. CDR3 DNA: TGCGCCAGCAGCCAAGCGGGGGGTTCCGATCAGCCCCAGCATTTT. Its protein product is CASSQAGGSDQPQHF.

The V and J genes are TRBV19 and TRBJ2-3; 14 bases fit TRBD2. After removal of 3 bases from V and 0 bases from J, the junction contained 14 bases not matched to a gene. Germline assignment: CDR1 LNHDA and CDR2 SQIVND (reference sequence). The CDR3 extends over 21 amino acids. The CDR3 loop reads CASSIPASGTSGRSSTDTQYF. The CDR3 DNA follows: TGTGCCAGTAGTATCCCCGCGTCCGGGACTAGCGGGAGATCGAGCACAGATACGCAGTATTTT.